A selection of T cell receptor beta chains follows, all from one sample in a study of shared clonotypes between healthy human individuals. Assay: immunoSEQ multiplex PCR; the TCRdb copy retains only in-frame clones and omits some. The top ten clones hold more than 0.9% of a sample with over a million clones, roughly 96% of them seen once. Sequencing was carried out using naive CD4+ T cells sorted from blood. The origin of the receptors is a man aged 25-40 years in good health. The CDR3 runs from the conserved cysteine through the conserved F or W. D genes are given only for firm matches. Rows give clone size only sometimes, using once, few, many, or a class for an expanded clone.

>.|TRBJ1-2|.|TRBV2
TGTGCCAGCAGTGGGGACCGTTTAAATGGCTACACCTTC
CASSGDRLNGYTF
>once|TRBJ1-4|TRBD1|TRBV6-1
TGTGCCAGCGCAGGGGGAAGGGCAACTAATGAAAAACTGTTTTTT
CASAGGRATNEKLFF
>.|TRBJ2-5|.|TRBV9
TGTGCCAGCAGCGTAGCCTTACAAGAGACCCAGTACTTC
CASSVALQETQYF
>.|TRBJ2-2|TRBD2|TRBV10-2
TGCGCCAGCACCCACCGCCTAGCGGGAACGAACACCGGGGAGCTGTTTTTT
CASTHRLAGTNTGELFF
>.|TRBJ2-5|TRBD1|TRBV27
TGTGCCAGCAGTTTATCGACAGGGGGCCTGGAGACCCAGTACTTC
CASSLSTGGLETQYF
>.|TRBJ1-1|.|TRBV6-5
TGTGCCAGCAGTTACTCTGAGGCAGGAGAAGCTTTCTTT
CASSYSEAGEAFF
>.|TRBJ1-1|.|TRBV5-1
TGCGCCAGCAGCTTGGGAGTTGCGATTACTGAAGCTTTCTTT
CASSLGVAITEAFF
>.|TRBJ2-7|TRBD2|TRBV14
TGTGCCAGCAGCCCTAGACTAGCTTACGAGCAGTACTTC
CASSPRLAYEQYF
>.|TRBJ2-1|TRBD2|TRBV7-2
TGTGCCAGCAGTCAAGACGTAAGCGGGAGAAAGCAGTTCTTC
CASSQDVSGRKQFF
>.|TRBJ2-1|TRBD2|TRBV30
TGTGCCTGGAGTCGCCTAGCGGGACACAATGAGCAGTTCTTC
CAWSRLAGHNEQFF
>.|TRBJ1-1|.|TRBV6-5
TGTGCCAGCAGACCGGACAGCGGTCGTCCTGAAGCTTTCTTT
CASRPDSGRPEAFF